This TCR beta chain stems from a study of neurological immune-mediated disorders. About the study: The disease course was relapsing-remitting in 31 and secondary progressive in about 9% of the 34 multiple sclerosis patients.

TCRdb ran MiXCR on the 5' RACE reads and lists one entry per CDR3 protein. This repertoire shows about 66,000 distinct CDR3 sequences, 4% to 6% found once; its top ten account for about 2.6%. Overall study results and limits: Multiple sclerosis was found to have the least TCR clonal expansion, below healthy controls, and HTLV-1-associated myelopathy the most.

Per the germline V gene, CDR1 is SGHRS and CDR2 is YFSETQ. V was shortened by 4 bases and J by 8 bases, with 13 bases between the two germline ends. CDR3 length: 13 residues. This clonotype was detected many times. Its antigen is as yet unknown. J is TRBJ2-1 and V is TRBV5-1; D is possibly TRBD2 (5 bases). The origin of this receptor is a woman under 40 with multiple sclerosis. The sequencing input was PBMCs. CDR3 region: CASSPENGDEQFF. The CDR3 DNA reads as TGCGCCAGCAGCCCGGAAAACGGGGATGAGCAGTTCTTC.